This T cell receptor (beta chain) was recorded in a study of T cell responses to AZD1222 COVID-19 vaccine. Study conclusions and caveats: The repertoires were collected only after the peak T cell response. The donor group comprised mostly white British people and more females; the analysis possibly underestimated clonal diversity. Only 5 or 6 people who got AZD1222 tested seropositive at baseline.

Produced via immunoSEQ multiplex PCR; TCRdb's table is partial and in-frame only. The sample includes 70,000 or so clones, approximately 85% of them seen just once. This clone was detected only a few times. Its antigen remains unknown. The receptor comes from an adult in good health. The input for sequencing was peripheral blood, taken on day 0 of MenACWY control vaccination.

The DNA of the CDR3 is TGCAGCGTTGGAGCGGGAGCAGCAGATACGCAGTATTTT. It yields the protein CSVGAGAADTQYF. The chain combines TRBV29-1 with TRBJ2-3, with 8 bases lining up with TRBD2. Per the germline V gene, CDR1 is SQVTM and CDR2 is ANQGSEA. V was pared by 4 bases and J by 4 bases, with 4 bases of the junction left unmatched. The length of the CDR3 is 13 residues.